This is a list of T cell receptor beta chains from one sample in a study of blood T cell repertoires in COVID-19. Produced via immunoSEQ multiplex PCR; TCRdb's table is partial and in-frame only. The table includes about 230,000 clones, approximately 82% detected once. The sample consisted of peripheral blood. The receptors were sampled from a woman aged 40-49 years who had recovered from COVID-19. The CDR3 runs from the conserved cysteine through the conserved F or W. Each record gives: D gene, J gene, V gene, clone size, CDR3 protein, CDR3 DNA. The D gene is left open where the match is weak. The size field is filled for only some rows; it gives once, few, many or a size class.

d_call: -; j_call: TRBJ1-1; v_call: TRBV14; clone_size: -; cdr3_aa: CASSQEYRGTEAFF; cdr3_nt: TGTGCCAGCAGCCAAGAATACCGGGGGACTGAAGCTTTCTTT
d_call: TRBD1; j_call: TRBJ1-5; v_call: TRBV18; clone_size: -; cdr3_aa: CASSPGTGRELSNQPQHF; cdr3_nt: TGTGCCAGCTCACCAGGGACAGGGCGCGAGTTGAGCAATCAGCCCCAGCATTTT
d_call: TRBD1; j_call: TRBJ1-2; v_call: TRBV19; clone_size: -; cdr3_aa: CASSTTGIEGYTF; cdr3_nt: TGTGCCAGTAGTACGACAGGGATAGAAGGCTACACCTTC
d_call: -; j_call: TRBJ2-7; v_call: TRBV10-3; clone_size: -; cdr3_aa: CAIRQSSYEQYF; cdr3_nt: TGTGCCATCAGACAGAGCTCCTACGAGCAGTACTTC
d_call: -; j_call: TRBJ2-5; v_call: TRBV7-2; clone_size: -; cdr3_aa: CASSLRFSETQYF; cdr3_nt: TGTGCCAGCAGCCTACGGTTTTCGGAGACCCAGTACTTC
d_call: -; j_call: TRBJ1-6; v_call: TRBV6-6; clone_size: -; cdr3_aa: CASSYFQGGFGSPLHF; cdr3_nt: TGTGCCAGCAGTTACTTTCAGGGTGGTTTTGGTTCACCCCTCCACTTT
d_call: -; j_call: TRBJ1-1; v_call: TRBV20-1; clone_size: -; cdr3_aa: CSASIRPNTEAFF; cdr3_nt: TGCAGTGCTAGTATTCGTCCGAACACTGAAGCTTTCTTT
d_call: TRBD2; j_call: TRBJ2-5; v_call: TRBV7-2; clone_size: -; cdr3_aa: CASSVSGGGRETQYF; cdr3_nt: TGTGCCAGCAGCGTCTCCGGCGGGGGGCGGGAGACCCAGTACTTC
d_call: TRBD2; j_call: TRBJ2-1; v_call: TRBV7-9; clone_size: many; cdr3_aa: CASRRAGGQWFF; cdr3_nt: TGTGCCAGCAGGCGGGCGGGGGGGCAATGGTTCTTC
d_call: TRBD2; j_call: TRBJ2-1; v_call: TRBV18; clone_size: -; cdr3_aa: CASSPVASGGSYNEQFF; cdr3_nt: TGTGCCAGCTCACCAGTGGCTAGCGGGGGCTCCTACAATGAGCAGTTCTTC
d_call: -; j_call: TRBJ1-2; v_call: TRBV18; clone_size: -; cdr3_aa: CASSLDSGDGYTF; cdr3_nt: TGTGCCAGCTCGCTTGACAGTGGGGATGGCTACACCTTC
d_call: TRBD1; j_call: TRBJ1-2; v_call: TRBV7-8; clone_size: -; cdr3_aa: CASSPPGTGGSSGYTF; cdr3_nt: TGTGCCAGCAGCCCGCCCGGGACAGGGGGCTCGTCTGGCTACACCTTC
d_call: TRBD1; j_call: TRBJ1-2; v_call: TRBV7-2; clone_size: -; cdr3_aa: CASSLAATGGGGYTF; cdr3_nt: TGTGCCAGCAGCTTAGCGGCGACAGGGGGCGGTGGCTACACCTTC
d_call: -; j_call: TRBJ2-7; v_call: TRBV28; clone_size: -; cdr3_aa: CASSLQPTNYEQYF; cdr3_nt: TGTGCCAGCAGTCTACAGCCCACGAACTACGAGCAGTACTTC
d_call: TRBD1; j_call: TRBJ1-1; v_call: TRBV2; clone_size: -; cdr3_aa: CASRSEGQNDGAEAFF; cdr3_nt: TGTGCCAGCAGATCAGAGGGACAGAACGACGGCGCTGAAGCTTTCTTT
d_call: -; j_call: TRBJ1-3; v_call: TRBV24-1; clone_size: -; cdr3_aa: CATSSEGTGNTIYF; cdr3_nt: TGTGCCACCAGTTCGGAGGGAACGGGAAACACCATATATTTT
d_call: TRBD1; j_call: TRBJ2-2; v_call: TRBV6-6; clone_size: -; cdr3_aa: CASRSGQQTGELFF; cdr3_nt: TGTGCCAGCAGGTCGGGACAGCAGACCGGGGAGCTGTTTTTT
d_call: -; j_call: TRBJ2-1; v_call: TRBV5-1; clone_size: -; cdr3_aa: CASSQDMAEQFF; cdr3_nt: TGCGCCAGCAGCCAGGACATGGCTGAGCAGTTCTTC
d_call: -; j_call: TRBJ2-2; v_call: TRBV5-1; clone_size: -; cdr3_aa: CASGRGLANTGELFF; cdr3_nt: TGCGCCAGCGGCCGTGGGCTAGCAAACACCGGGGAGCTGTTTTTT
d_call: TRBD1; j_call: TRBJ1-1; v_call: TRBV5-1; clone_size: few; cdr3_aa: CASSPGQGWKAFF; cdr3_nt: TGCGCCAGCAGCCCTGGACAGGGGTGGAAAGCTTTCTTT
d_call: -; j_call: TRBJ2-2; v_call: TRBV3-1/TRBV3-2; clone_size: few; cdr3_aa: CASSQHTSGTYPTGELFF; cdr3_nt: TGTGCCAGCAGCCAACACACGTCAGGGACTTACCCCACCGGGGAGCTGTTTTTT
d_call: TRBD2; j_call: TRBJ2-7; v_call: TRBV28; clone_size: -; cdr3_aa: CASQPAGGLNEQYF; cdr3_nt: TGTGCCAGCCAGCCAGCGGGGGGGCTCAACGAGCAGTACTTC
d_call: TRBD1; j_call: TRBJ2-7; v_call: TRBV13; clone_size: -; cdr3_aa: CASSPWGQGLNEQYF; cdr3_nt: TGTGCCAGCAGCCCCTGGGGACAGGGTCTAAACGAGCAGTACTTC
d_call: TRBD1; j_call: TRBJ1-2; v_call: TRBV6-5; clone_size: -; cdr3_aa: CASSSGTGGVGYTF; cdr3_nt: TGTGCCAGCAGCTCCGGGACAGGGGGAGTTGGCTACACCTTC
d_call: TRBD2; j_call: TRBJ2-7; v_call: TRBV5-8; clone_size: -; cdr3_aa: CASSSLTSGGLYEQYF; cdr3_nt: TGTGCCAGCAGCTCTTTGACTAGCGGGGGACTGTACGAGCAGTACTTC
d_call: -; j_call: TRBJ1-1; v_call: TRBV7-2; clone_size: -; cdr3_aa: CASSFHGGTEAFF; cdr3_nt: TGTGCCAGCAGCTTTCACGGGGGCACTGAAGCTTTCTTT
d_call: -; j_call: TRBJ1-1; v_call: TRBV11-3; clone_size: -; cdr3_aa: CASSSQGSGTEAFF; cdr3_nt: TGTGCCAGCAGCTCCCAGGGGTCAGGCACTGAAGCTTTCTTT
d_call: -; j_call: TRBJ2-3; v_call: TRBV5-6; clone_size: -; cdr3_aa: CASSSRGTDTQYF; cdr3_nt: TGTGCCAGCAGCTCCCGCGGCACAGATACGCAGTATTTT
d_call: -; j_call: TRBJ1-2; v_call: TRBV24-1; clone_size: -; cdr3_aa: CATSDQGWYGYTF; cdr3_nt: TGTGCCACCAGTGATCAGGGCTGGTATGGCTACACCTTC
d_call: TRBD1; j_call: TRBJ2-7; v_call: TRBV14; clone_size: -; cdr3_aa: CASSRGTVIYEQYF; cdr3_nt: TGTGCCAGCAGCCGGGGGACAGTAATCTACGAGCAGTACTTC
d_call: -; j_call: TRBJ2-7; v_call: TRBV9; clone_size: once; cdr3_aa: CASSVGFFGDSYEQYF; cdr3_nt: TGTGCCAGCAGCGTAGGATTTTTCGGAGACTCCTACGAGCAGTACTTC
d_call: TRBD1; j_call: TRBJ1-3; v_call: TRBV10-3; clone_size: -; cdr3_aa: CAISDLWTGERPGNTIYF; cdr3_nt: TGTGCCATCAGTGATCTATGGACAGGGGAACGACCTGGAAACACCATATATTTT
d_call: TRBD1; j_call: TRBJ1-1; v_call: TRBV19; clone_size: -; cdr3_aa: CASSPRRQGERYEAFF; cdr3_nt: TGTGCCAGTAGTCCTCGAAGACAGGGGGAGCGGTATGAAGCTTTCTTT
d_call: -; j_call: TRBJ1-1; v_call: TRBV6-5; clone_size: -; cdr3_aa: CASSYGGNGNTEAFF; cdr3_nt: TGTGCCAGCAGTTACGGGGGGAACGGGAACACTGAAGCTTTCTTT
d_call: TRBD2; j_call: TRBJ2-5; v_call: TRBV6-5; clone_size: -; cdr3_aa: CASSYSGGADMRTQYF; cdr3_nt: TGTGCCAGCAGTTATAGCGGGGGAGCCGACATGAGGACCCAGTACTTC
d_call: TRBD1; j_call: TRBJ1-4; v_call: TRBV4-3; clone_size: -; cdr3_aa: CASSQDGRGEKLFF; cdr3_nt: TGCGCCAGCAGCCAAGATGGCAGGGGGGAAAAACTGTTTTTT
d_call: -; j_call: TRBJ1-2; v_call: TRBV19; clone_size: -; cdr3_aa: CASSIQGSGGYTF; cdr3_nt: TGTGCCAGTAGTATCCAGGGTTCTGGTGGCTACACCTTC
d_call: -; j_call: TRBJ2-3; v_call: TRBV29-1; clone_size: -; cdr3_aa: CSVDKGLTDTQYF; cdr3_nt: TGCAGCGTTGATAAAGGACTAACAGATACGCAGTATTTT
d_call: TRBD2; j_call: TRBJ2-3; v_call: TRBV10-1; clone_size: -; cdr3_aa: CASSGERGSGDTQYF; cdr3_nt: TGCGCCAGCAGTGGGGAGCGGGGCAGCGGAGATACGCAGTATTTT
d_call: -; j_call: TRBJ2-1; v_call: TRBV3-1/TRBV3-2; clone_size: -; cdr3_aa: CASSTSMSYNEQFF; cdr3_nt: TGTGCCAGCAGTACCTCTATGTCCTACAATGAGCAGTTCTTC
d_call: TRBD1; j_call: TRBJ1-5; v_call: TRBV18; clone_size: -; cdr3_aa: CASSLQGLGNQPQHF; cdr3_nt: TGTGCCAGCTCACTACAGGGGTTAGGGAATCAGCCCCAGCATTTT
d_call: TRBD2; j_call: TRBJ2-2; v_call: TRBV5-1; clone_size: -; cdr3_aa: CASSLRSGVTGELFF; cdr3_nt: TGCGCCAGCAGCTTACGTAGCGGGGTCACCGGGGAGCTGTTTTTT
d_call: -; j_call: TRBJ1-1; v_call: TRBV18; clone_size: -; cdr3_aa: CASSSGINTEAFF; cdr3_nt: TGTGCCAGCTCATCAGGCATTAACACTGAAGCTTTCTTT
d_call: TRBD1; j_call: TRBJ1-6; v_call: TRBV4-3; clone_size: -; cdr3_aa: CASSHPGQGGNNSPLHF; cdr3_nt: TGCGCCAGCAGCCACCCGGGACAGGGGGGAAATAATTCACCCCTCCACTTT
d_call: -; j_call: TRBJ1-1; v_call: TRBV3-1/TRBV3-2; clone_size: -; cdr3_aa: CASSSGVGGEAFF; cdr3_nt: TGTGCCAGCAGCTCAGGTGTGGGGGGTGAAGCTTTCTTT
d_call: TRBD1; j_call: TRBJ1-3; v_call: TRBV5-1; clone_size: -; cdr3_aa: CASSLGQGNRNTIYF; cdr3_nt: TGCGCCAGCAGCTTGGGACAGGGTAACAGAAACACCATATATTTT